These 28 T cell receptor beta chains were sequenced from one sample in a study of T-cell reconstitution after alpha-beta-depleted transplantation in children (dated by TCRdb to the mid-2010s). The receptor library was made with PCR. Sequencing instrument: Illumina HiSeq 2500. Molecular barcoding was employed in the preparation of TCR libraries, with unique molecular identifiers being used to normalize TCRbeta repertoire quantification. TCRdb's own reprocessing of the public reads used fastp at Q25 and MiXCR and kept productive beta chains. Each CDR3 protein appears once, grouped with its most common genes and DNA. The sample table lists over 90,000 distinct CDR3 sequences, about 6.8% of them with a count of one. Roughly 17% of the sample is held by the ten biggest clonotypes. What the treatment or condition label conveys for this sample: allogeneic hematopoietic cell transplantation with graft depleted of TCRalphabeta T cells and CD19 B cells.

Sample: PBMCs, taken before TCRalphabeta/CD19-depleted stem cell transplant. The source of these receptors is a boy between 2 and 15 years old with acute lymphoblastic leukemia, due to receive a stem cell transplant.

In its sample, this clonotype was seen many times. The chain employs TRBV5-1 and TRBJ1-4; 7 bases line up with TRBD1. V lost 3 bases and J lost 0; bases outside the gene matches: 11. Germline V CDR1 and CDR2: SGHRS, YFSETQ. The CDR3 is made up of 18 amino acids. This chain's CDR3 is CASSSAGTAFATNEKLFF. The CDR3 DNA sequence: TGCGCCAGCAGCTCCGCTGGGACAGCCTTTGCAACTAATGAAAAACTGTTTTTT.

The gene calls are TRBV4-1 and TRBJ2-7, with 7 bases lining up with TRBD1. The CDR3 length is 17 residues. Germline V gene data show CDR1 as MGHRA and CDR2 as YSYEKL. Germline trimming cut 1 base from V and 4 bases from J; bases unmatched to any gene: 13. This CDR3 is CASSQGGITGDGYEQYF. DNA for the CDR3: TGCGCCAGCAGCCAAGGCGGAATAACAGGGGATGGTTACGAGCAGTACTTC.

The CDR3 region is CATSRDGHETLNTEAFF. DNA of the CDR3: TGTGCCACCAGCAGAGATGGGCACGAGACTTTGAACACTGAAGCTTTCTTT. The V gene is TRBV15, the J gene TRBJ1-1; D is unclear. The CDR3 runs to 17 residues. Germline V gives CDR1 LNHNV, CDR2 YYDKDF (reference sequence). V dropped 0 bases and J dropped 0 bases, with 14 bases sitting between them.

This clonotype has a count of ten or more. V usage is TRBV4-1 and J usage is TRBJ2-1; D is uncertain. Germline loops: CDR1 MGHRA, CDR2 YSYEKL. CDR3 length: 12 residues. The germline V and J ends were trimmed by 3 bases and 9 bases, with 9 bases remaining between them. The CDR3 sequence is CASSQGRSEQFF. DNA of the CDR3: TGCGCCAGCAGCCAGGGCCGCAGTGAGCAGTTCTTC.

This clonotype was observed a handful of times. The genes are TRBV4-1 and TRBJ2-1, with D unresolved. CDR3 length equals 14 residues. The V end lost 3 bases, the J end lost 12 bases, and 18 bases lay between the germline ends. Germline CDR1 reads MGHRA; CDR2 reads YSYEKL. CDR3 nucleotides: TGCGCCAGCAGCCAGCTAGAAGGGCGTTATGGGCAGTTCTTC. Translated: CASSQLEGRYGQFF.

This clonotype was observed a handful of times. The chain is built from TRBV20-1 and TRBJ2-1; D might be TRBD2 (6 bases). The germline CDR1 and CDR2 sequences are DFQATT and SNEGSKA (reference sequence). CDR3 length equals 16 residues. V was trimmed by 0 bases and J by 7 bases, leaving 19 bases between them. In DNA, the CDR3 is TGCAGTGCTAGAGATCCAAACGCGGGGAGCGGTAATGAGCAGTTCTTC. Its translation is CSARDPNAGSGNEQFF.

CDR3 residues: CASSSSDGYSGNTIYF. The CDR3 DNA reads as TGTGCCAGCAGCTCGTCTGACGGATACTCTGGAAACACCATATATTTT. The V and J genes are TRBV7-2 and TRBJ1-3, with D unresolved. V lost 4 bases to trimming and J lost 0 bases, with 13 bases between them. CDR1 is SGHTA, CDR2 FQGNSA, per germline. The CDR3 has 16 residues.

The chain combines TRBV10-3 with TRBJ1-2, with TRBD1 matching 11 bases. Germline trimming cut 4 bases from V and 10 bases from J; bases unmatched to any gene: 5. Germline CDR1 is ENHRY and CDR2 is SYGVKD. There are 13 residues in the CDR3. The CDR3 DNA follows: TGTGCCATCAGTGTAGGGACAGGGGGAGACTACACCTTC. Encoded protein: CAISVGTGGDYTF.

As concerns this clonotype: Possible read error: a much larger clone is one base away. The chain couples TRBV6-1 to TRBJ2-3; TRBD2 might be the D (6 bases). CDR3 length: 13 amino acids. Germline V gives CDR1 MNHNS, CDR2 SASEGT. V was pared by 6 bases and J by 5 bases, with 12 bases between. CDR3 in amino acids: CASREGLIDTQYF. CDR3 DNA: TGTGCCAGCAGGGAGGGGCTCATAGATACGCAGTATTTT.

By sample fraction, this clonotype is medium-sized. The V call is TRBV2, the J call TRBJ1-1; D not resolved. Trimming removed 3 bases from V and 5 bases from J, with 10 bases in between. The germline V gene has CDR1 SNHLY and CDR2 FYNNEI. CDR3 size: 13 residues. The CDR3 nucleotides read TGTGCCAGCAGTGATCCCCGGGGTACTGAAGCTTTCTTT. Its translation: CASSDPRGTEAFF.

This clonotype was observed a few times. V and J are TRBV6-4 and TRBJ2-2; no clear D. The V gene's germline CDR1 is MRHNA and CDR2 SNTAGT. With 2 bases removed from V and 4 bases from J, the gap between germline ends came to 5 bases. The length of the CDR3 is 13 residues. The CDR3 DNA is TGTGCCAGCAGTGACGGTAGCACCGGGGAGCTGTTTTTT. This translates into CASSDGSTGELFF.

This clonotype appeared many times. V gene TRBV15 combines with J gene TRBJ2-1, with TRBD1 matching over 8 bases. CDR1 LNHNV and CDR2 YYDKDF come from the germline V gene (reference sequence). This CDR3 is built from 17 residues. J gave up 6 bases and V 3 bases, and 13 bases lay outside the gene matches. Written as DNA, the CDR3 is TGTGCCACCAGCAGTGACAGGGGCAGTCTCTATGGCAATGAGCAGTTCTTC. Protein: CATSSDRGSLYGNEQFF.

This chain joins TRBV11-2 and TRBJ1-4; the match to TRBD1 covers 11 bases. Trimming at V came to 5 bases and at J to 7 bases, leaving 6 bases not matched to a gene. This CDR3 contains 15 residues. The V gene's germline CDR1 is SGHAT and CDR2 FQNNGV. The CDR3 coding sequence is TGTGCCAGCAGCCCCTCCGGGACAGGGGGTGAAAAACTGTTTTTT. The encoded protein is CASSPSGTGGEKLFF. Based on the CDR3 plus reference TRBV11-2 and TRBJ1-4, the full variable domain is EAGVAQSPRYKIIEKRQSVAFWCNPISGHATLYWYQQILGQGPKLLIQFQNNGVVDDSQLPKDRFSAERLKGVDSTLKIQPAKLEDSAVYLCASSPSGTGGEKLFFGSGTQLSVL.

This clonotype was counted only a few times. This chain's CDR3 is CASSYSSGFSSYEQYF. The CDR3, as DNA: TGTGCCAGCAGTTACTCCTCCGGCTTTAGCTCCTACGAGCAGTACTTC. The genes are TRBV6-5 and TRBJ2-7, with D uncertain. V was trimmed by 0 bases and J by 0 bases, leaving 12 bases between them. CDR1 is MNHEY, CDR2 SVGAGI, per germline. The CDR3 length is 16 residues.

As DNA, the CDR3 is TGCAGTGCTAGAGATCCGGGACAGGGGTATTCACCCCTCCACTTT. Translating gives CSARDPGQGYSPLHF. The rearrangement uses TRBV20-1 and TRBJ1-6, with TRBD1 matching 10 bases. This CDR3 has 15 amino acids. V lost 0 bases and J lost 8; bases outside the gene matches: 4. The V gene's germline CDR1 is DFQATT and CDR2 SNEGSKA (reference sequence).

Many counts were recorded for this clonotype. The CDR3 nucleotides are TGTGCCAGCACCCGTGGGAGGGACGAGCAGTACTTC. It encodes CASTRGRDEQYF. This chain uses TRBV7-9 with TRBJ2-7, with 7 bases lining up with TRBD2. CDR1 is SEHNR and CDR2 is FQNEAQ in the germline V gene (reference sequence). V shed 7 bases and J 5 bases; nucleotides not matched to a gene: 5. This CDR3 has 12 residues.

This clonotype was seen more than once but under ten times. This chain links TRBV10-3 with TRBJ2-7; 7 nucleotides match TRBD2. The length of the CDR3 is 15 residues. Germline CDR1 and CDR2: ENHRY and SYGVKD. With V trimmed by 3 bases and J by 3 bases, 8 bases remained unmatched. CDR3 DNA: TGTGCCATCAGTGATTCTGGGGGGGGTAGCTACGAGCAGTACTTC. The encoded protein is CAISDSGGGSYEQYF.

The CDR3 spells CATYGGPGDTQYF. In DNA, the CDR3 is TGTGCCACCTATGGGGGCCCCGGGGATACGCAGTATTTT. The chain carries TRBV6-1 and TRBJ2-3; possible D gene TRBD1, 6 bases. CDR3 size: 13 residues. Per the germline V gene, CDR1 is MNHNS and CDR2 is SASEGT. V lost 10 bases to trimming and J lost 6 bases, with 17 bases between them.

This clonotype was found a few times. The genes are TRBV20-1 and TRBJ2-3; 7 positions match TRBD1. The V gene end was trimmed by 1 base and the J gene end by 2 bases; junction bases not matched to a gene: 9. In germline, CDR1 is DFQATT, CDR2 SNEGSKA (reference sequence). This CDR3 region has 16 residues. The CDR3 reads CSARVRQGYFTDTQYF. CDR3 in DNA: TGCAGTGCTAGAGTGAGACAGGGTTACTTCACAGATACGCAGTATTTT.

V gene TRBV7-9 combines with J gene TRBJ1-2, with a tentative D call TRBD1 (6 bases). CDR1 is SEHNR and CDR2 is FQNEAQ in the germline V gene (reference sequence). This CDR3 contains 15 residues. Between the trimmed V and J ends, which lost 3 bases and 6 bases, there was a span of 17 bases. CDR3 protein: CASSFARGGTNGYTF. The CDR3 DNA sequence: TGTGCCAGCAGCTTCGCGCGGGGGGGGACAAATGGCTACACCTTC.

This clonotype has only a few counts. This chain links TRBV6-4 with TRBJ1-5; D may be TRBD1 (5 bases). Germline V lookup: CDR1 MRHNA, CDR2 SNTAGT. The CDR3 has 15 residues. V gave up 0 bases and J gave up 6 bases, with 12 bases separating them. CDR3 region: CASSDSGGAGQPQHF. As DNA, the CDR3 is TGTGCCAGCAGTGACTCAGGAGGGGCCGGTCAGCCCCAGCATTTT.

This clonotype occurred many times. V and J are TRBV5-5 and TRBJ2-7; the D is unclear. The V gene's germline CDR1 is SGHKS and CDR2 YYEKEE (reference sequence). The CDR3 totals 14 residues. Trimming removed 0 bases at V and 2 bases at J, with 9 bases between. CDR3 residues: CASSLGDGTYEQYF. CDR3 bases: TGTGCCAGCAGCTTGGGGGATGGAACCTACGAGCAGTACTTC. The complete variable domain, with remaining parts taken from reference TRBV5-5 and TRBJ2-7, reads DAGVTQSPTHLIKTRGQQVTLRCSPISGHKSVSWYQQVLGQGPQFIFQYYEKEERGRGNFPDRFSARQFPNYSSELNVNALLLGDSALYLCASSLGDGTYEQYFGPGTRLTVT.

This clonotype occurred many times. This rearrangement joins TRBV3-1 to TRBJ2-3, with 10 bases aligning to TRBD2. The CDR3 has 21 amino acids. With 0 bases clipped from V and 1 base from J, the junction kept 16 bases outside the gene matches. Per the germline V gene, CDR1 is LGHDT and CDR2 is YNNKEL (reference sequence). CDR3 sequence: CASSQDSIGEGLAIRTDTQYF. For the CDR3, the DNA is TGTGCCAGCAGCCAAGACTCGATCGGGGAGGGACTAGCGATCCGCACAGATACGCAGTATTTT.

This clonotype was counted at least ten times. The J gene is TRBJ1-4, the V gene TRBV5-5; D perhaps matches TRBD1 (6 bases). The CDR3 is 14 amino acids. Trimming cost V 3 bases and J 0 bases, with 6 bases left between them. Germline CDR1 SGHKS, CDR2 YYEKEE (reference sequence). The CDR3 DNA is TGTGCCAGCAGCTCAGGGGCAACTAATGAAAAACTGTTTTTT. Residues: CASSSGATNEKLFF. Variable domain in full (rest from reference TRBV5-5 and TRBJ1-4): DAGVTQSPTHLIKTRGQQVTLRCSPISGHKSVSWYQQVLGQGPQFIFQYYEKEERGRGNFPDRFSARQFPNYSSELNVNALLLGDSALYLCASSSGATNEKLFFGSGTQLSVL.

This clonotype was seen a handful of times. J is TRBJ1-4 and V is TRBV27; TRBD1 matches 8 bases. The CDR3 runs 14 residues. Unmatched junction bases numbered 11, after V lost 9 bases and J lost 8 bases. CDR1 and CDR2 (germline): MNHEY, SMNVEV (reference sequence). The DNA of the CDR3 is TGTGCCAGTTCCCCGGGACAGGTCCCAGAAAAACTGTTTTTT. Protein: CASSPGQVPEKLFF.

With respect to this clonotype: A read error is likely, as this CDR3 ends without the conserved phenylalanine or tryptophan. The CDR3 nucleotides read TGTGCCAGCAGATTACAGGGGAGCTCCTACAATGAGCAGTTCTAC. Translation: CASRLQGSSYNEQFY. The J gene is TRBJ2-1, the V gene TRBV12-3 or TRBV12-4, with 7 bases lining up with TRBD1. V lost 6 bases, J lost 0 bases, and 5 bases stayed unmatched. CDR3 size: 15 residues.

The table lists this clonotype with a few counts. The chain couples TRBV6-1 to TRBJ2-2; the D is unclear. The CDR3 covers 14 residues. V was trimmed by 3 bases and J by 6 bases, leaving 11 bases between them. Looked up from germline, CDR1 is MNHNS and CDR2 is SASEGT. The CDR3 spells CASSEAVDSGELFF. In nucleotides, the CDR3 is TGTGCCAGCAGTGAGGCAGTAGATTCCGGGGAGCTGTTTTTT.

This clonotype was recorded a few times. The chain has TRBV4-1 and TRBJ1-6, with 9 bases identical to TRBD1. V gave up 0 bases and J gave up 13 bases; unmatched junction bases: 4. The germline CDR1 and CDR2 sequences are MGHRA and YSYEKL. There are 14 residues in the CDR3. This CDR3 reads CASSQEGQGWPLHF. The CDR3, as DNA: TGCGCCAGCAGCCAAGAGGGACAGGGATGGCCCCTCCACTTT.